This T cell receptor (beta chain) was captured by sequencing in a study of cytomegalovirus exposure and HLA in healthy donors. The germline CDR1 and CDR2 sequences are SEHNR and FQNEAQ (reference sequence). The CDR3 consists of 15 residues. PCR primers comprised 60 Vbeta and 13 Jbeta primers. Clones were read by immunoSEQ multiplex PCR, and TCRdb kept only the in-frame ones, dropping some. The sample contains hundreds of thousands of clones, over 70% of which appear only once. Overall study findings and caveats: A later analysis found common viral pathogens apparently linked to several of the most significant clusters. Some TCR beta chains (around 180 of them) were listed as cytomegalovirus-associated. As a later analysis showed, a missense DCLRE1C variant was linked to trimming of TCR beta V- and J-genes.

Healthy bone marrow donors made up the donor group. As for this clone: Its antigen is not known. The germline gene is not matched at one end of the junction; a read error may be the cause.

The V and J genes are TRBV7-9 and TRBJ2-3, with 7 bases matching TRBD1. Material for sequencing was PBMCs. The clonotype was recovered from a boy aged 2 to 10 in good health and CMV-seronegative. The CDR3 region is CSSSPQTGPTDTQYF. In DNA, the CDR3 is TGTTCCAGCAGCCCACAGACAGGGCCCACAGATACGCAGTATTTT.